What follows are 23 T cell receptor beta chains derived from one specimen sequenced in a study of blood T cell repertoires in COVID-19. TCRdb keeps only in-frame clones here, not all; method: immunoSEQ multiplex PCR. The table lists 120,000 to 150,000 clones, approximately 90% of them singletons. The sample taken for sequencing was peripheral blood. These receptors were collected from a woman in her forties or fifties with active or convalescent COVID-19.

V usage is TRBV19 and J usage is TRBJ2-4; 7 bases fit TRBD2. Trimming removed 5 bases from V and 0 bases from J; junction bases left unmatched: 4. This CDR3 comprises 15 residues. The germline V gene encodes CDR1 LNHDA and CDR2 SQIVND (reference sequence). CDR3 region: CASSLVAGAKNIQYF. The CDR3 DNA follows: TGTGCCAGTAGTCTCGTAGCGGGAGCCAAAAACATTCAGTACTTC.

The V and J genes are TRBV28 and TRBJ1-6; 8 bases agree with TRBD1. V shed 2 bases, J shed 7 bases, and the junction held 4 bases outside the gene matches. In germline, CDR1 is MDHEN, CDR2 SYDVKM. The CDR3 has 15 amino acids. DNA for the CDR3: TGTGCCAGCAGTTTAGGGGACAGGCGGAATTCACCCCTCCACTTT. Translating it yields CASSLGDRRNSPLHF.

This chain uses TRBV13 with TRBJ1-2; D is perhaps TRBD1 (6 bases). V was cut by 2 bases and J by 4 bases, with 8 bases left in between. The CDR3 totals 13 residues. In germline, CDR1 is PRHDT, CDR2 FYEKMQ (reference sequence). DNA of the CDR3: TGTGCCAGCAGCTTAAGCAGGGGCTATGGCTACACCTTC. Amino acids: CASSLSRGYGYTF.

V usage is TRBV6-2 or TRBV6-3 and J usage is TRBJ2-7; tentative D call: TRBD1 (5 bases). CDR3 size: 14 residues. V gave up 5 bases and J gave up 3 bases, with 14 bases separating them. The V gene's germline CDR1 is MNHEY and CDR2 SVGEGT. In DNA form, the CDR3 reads TGTGCCAGCAGTCCCGGACACGGTTTCTACGAGCAGTACTTC. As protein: CASSPGHGFYEQYF.

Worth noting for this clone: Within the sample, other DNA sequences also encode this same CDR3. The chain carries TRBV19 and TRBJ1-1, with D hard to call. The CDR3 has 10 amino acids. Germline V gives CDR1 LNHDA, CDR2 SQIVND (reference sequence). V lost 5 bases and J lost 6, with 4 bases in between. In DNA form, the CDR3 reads TGTGCCAGTAGTGCGGCTGAAGCTTTCTTT. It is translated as CASSAAEAFF.

The CDR3: CASSVVRQGVNTGELFF. The DNA for the CDR3 is TGTGCCAGCAGCGTAGTCCGACAGGGTGTTAACACCGGGGAGCTGTTTTTT. The V call is TRBV9, the J call TRBJ2-2; the match to TRBD1 covers 7 bases. The germline V gene encodes CDR1 SGDLS and CDR2 YYNGEE. With 0 bases clipped from V and 2 bases from J, the junction kept 7 bases outside the gene matches. CDR3 length: 17 amino acids.

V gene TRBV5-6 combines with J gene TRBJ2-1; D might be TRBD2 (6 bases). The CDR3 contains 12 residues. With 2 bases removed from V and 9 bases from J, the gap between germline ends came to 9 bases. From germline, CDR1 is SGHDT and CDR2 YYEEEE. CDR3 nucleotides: TGTGCCAGCAGCTTACTGACTAGTGAGCAGTTCTTC. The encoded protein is CASSLLTSEQFF.

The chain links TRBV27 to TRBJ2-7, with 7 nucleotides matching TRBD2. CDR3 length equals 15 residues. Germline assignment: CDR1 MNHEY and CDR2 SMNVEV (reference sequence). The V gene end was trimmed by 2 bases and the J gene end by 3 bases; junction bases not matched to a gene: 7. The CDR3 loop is CASSLQASGLYEQYF. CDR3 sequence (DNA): TGTGCCAGCAGTTTACAGGCTAGCGGACTCTACGAGCAGTACTTC.

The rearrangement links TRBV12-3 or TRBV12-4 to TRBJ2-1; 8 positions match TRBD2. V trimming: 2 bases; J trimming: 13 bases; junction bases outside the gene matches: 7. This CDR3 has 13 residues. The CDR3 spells CASSLSSAGGQFF. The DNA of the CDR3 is TGTGCCAGCAGTTTATCCTCGGCGGGAGGCCAGTTCTTC.

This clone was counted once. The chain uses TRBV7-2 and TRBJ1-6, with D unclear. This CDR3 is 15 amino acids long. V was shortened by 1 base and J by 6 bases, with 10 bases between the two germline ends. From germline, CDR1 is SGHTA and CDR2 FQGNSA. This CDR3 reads CASSLVGRFNSPLHF. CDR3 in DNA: TGTGCCAGCAGCTTAGTCGGCAGGTTTAATTCACCCCTCCACTTT.

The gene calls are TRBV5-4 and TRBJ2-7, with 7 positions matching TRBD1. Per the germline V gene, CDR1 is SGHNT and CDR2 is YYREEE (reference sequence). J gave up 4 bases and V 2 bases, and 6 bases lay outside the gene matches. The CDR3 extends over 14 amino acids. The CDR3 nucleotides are TGTGCCAGCAGCTTAGCTGAGGGGGCGTACGAGCAGTACTTC. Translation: CASSLAEGAYEQYF. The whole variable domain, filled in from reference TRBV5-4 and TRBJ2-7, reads ETGVTQSPTHLIKTRGQQVTLRCSSQSGHNTVSWYQQALGQGPQFIFQYYREEENGRGNFPPRFSGLQFPNYSSELNVNALELDDSALYLCASSLAEGAYEQYFGPGTRLTVT.

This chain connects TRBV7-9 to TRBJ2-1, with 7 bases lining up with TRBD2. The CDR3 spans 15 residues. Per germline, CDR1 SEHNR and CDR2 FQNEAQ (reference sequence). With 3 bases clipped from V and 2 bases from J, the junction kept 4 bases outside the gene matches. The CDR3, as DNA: TGTGCCAGCAGCTTGGGGCTAGCGGCCTACAATGAGCAGTTCTTC. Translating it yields CASSLGLAAYNEQFF.

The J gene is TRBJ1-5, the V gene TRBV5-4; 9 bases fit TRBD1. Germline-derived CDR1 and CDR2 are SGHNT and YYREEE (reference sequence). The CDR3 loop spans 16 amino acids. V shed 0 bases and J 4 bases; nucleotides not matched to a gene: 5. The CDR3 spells CASSLAGQGGNQPQHF. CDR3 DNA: TGTGCCAGCAGCTTGGCGGGACAGGGTGGGAATCAGCCCCAGCATTTT.

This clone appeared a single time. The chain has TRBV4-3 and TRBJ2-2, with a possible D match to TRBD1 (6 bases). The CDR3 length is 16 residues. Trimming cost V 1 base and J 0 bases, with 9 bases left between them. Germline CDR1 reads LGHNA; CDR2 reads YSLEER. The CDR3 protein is CASSQAGTTNTGELFF. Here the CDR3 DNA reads TGCGCCAGCAGCCAAGCCGGGACAACGAACACCGGGGAGCTGTTTTTT.

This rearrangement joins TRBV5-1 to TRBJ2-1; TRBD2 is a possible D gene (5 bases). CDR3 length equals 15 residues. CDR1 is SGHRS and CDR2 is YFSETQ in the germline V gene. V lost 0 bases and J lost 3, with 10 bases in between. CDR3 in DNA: TGCGCCAGCAGCTTGGTGACTGAGGGCTACAATGAGCAGTTCTTC. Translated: CASSLVTEGYNEQFF.

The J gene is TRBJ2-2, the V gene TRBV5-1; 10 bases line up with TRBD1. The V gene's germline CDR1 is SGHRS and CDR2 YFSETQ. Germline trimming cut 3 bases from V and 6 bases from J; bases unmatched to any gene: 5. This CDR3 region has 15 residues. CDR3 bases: TGCGCCAGCAGCTATGGGACAGGGGCTGCCGGGGAGCTGTTTTTT. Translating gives CASSYGTGAAGELFF.

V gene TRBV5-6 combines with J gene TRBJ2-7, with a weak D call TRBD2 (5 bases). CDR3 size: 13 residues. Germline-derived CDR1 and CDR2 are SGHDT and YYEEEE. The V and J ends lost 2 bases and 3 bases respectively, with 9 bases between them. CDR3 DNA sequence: TGTGCCAGCAGCTTCTCAGGAGGCTACGAGCAGTACTTC. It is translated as CASSFSGGYEQYF. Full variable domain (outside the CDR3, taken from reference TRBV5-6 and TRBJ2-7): DAGVTQSPTHLIKTRGQQVTLRCSPKSGHDTVSWYQQALGQGPQFIFQYYEEEERQRGNFPDRFSGHQFPNYSSELNVNALLLGDSALYLCASSFSGGYEQYFGPGTRLTVT.

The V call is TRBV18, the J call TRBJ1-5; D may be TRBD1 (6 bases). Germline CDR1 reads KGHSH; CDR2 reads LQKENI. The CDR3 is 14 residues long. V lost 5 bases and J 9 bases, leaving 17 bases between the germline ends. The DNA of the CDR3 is TGTGCCAGCTCATATAACCGGGACATCGTGCCCCAGCATTTT. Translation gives CASSYNRDIVPQHF.

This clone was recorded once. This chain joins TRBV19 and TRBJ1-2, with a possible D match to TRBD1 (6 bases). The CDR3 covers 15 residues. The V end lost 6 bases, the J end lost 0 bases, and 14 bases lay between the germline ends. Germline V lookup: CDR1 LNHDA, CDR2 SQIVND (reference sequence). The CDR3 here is CASSLKTGSNYGYTF. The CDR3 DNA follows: TGTGCCAGTAGCCTCAAGACAGGTTCTAACTATGGCTACACCTTC.

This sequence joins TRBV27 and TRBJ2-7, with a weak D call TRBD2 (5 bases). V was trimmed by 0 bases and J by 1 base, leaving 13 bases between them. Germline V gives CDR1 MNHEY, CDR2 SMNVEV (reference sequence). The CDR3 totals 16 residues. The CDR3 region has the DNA TGTGCCAGCAGTTTATCCGAGGGAGAACAGTCCTACGAGCAGTACTTC. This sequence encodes CASSLSEGEQSYEQYF.

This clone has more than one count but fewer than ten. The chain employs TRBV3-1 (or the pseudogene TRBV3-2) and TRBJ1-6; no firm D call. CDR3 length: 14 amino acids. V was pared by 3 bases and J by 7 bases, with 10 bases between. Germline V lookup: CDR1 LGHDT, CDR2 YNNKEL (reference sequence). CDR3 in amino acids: CASSQSPANSPLHF. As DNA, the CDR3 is TGTGCCAGCAGCCAGTCCCCAGCGAATTCACCCCTCCACTTT.

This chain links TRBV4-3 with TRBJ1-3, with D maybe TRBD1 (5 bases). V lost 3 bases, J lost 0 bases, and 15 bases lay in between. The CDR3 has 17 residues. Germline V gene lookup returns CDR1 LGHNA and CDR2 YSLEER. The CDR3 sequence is CASSHGTGASSGNTIYF. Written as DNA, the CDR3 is TGCGCCAGCAGCCATGGGACTGGGGCTAGCTCTGGAAACACCATATATTTT.

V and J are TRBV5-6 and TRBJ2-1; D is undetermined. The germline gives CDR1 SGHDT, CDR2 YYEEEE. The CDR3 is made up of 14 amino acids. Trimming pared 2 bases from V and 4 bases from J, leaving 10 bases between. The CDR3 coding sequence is TGTGCCAGCAGCTTATATCAGGATTACAATGAGCAGTTCTTC. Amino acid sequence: CASSLYQDYNEQFF.